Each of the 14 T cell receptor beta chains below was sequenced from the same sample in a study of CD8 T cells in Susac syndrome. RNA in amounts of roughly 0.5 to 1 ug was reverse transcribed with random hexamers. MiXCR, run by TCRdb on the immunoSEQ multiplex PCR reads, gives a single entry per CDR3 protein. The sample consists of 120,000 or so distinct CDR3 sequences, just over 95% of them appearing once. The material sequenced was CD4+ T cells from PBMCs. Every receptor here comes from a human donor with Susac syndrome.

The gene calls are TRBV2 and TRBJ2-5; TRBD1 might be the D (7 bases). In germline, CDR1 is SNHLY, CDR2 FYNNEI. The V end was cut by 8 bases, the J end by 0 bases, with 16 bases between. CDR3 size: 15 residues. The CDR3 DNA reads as TGTGCCAGCGCGCAGGGCAGGGGGGACCAAGAGACCCAGTACTTC. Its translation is CASAQGRGDQETQYF.

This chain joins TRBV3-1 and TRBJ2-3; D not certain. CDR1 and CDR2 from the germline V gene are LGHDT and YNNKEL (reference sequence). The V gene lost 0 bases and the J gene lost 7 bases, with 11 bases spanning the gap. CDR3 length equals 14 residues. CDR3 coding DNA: TGTGCCAGCAGCCAAGATCTTGCCCACCATACGCAGTATTTT. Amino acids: CASSQDLAHHTQYF.

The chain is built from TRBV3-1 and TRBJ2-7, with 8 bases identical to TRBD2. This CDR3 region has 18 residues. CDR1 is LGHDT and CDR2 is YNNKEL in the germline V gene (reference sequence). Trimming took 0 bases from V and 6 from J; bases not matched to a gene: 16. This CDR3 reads CASSQDKLAGRSRVEQYF. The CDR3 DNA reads TGTGCCAGCAGCCAAGACAAATTAGCGGGGCGGTCACGTGTCGAGCAGTACTTC.

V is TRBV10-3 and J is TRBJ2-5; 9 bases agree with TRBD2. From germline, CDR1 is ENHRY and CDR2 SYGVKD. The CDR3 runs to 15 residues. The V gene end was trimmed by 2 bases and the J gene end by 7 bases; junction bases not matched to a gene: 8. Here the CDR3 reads CAISEAGGLGGTQYF. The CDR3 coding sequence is TGTGCCATCAGTGAGGCGGGAGGGCTGGGTGGGACCCAGTACTTC.

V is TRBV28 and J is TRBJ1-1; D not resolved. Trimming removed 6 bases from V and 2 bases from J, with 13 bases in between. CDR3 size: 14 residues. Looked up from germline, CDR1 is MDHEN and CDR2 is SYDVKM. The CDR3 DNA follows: TGTGCCAGCAGGAGAGACGGAACAAACACTGAAGCTTTCTTT. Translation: CASRRDGTNTEAFF.

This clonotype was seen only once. CDR3 DNA sequence: TGTGCCAGTAGCAGGGATTTGTGGGAGCAGTTCTTC. Protein product: CASSRDLWEQFF. V usage is TRBV19 and J usage is TRBJ2-1; perhaps TRBD1 as D (5 bases). The CDR3 length is 12 residues. The germline CDR1 and CDR2 sequences are LNHDA and SQIVND (reference sequence). The ends were cut back, 6 bases at V and 10 bases at J, with 13 bases in the middle.

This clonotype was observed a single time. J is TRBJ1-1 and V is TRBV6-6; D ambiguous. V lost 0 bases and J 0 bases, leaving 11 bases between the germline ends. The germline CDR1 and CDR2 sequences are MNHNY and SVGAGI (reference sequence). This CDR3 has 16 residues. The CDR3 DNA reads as TGTGCCAGCAGTTACTCCAGTACACAGTTGAACACTGAAGCTTTCTTT. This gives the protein CASSYSSTQLNTEAFF.

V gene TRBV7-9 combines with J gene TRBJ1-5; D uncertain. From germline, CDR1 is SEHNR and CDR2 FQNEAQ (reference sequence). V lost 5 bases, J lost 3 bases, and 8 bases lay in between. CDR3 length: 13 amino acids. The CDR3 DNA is TGTGCCAGCAGCAGGGAGAACAATCAGCCCCAGCATTTT. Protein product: CASSRENNQPQHF.

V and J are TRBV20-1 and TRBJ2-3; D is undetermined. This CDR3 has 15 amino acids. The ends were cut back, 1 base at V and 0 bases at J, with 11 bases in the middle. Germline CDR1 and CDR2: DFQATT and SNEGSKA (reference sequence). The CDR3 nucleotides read TGCAGTGCTAGAGTTGGAGCAGCAAGCACAGATACGCAGTATTTT. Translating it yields CSARVGAASTDTQYF.

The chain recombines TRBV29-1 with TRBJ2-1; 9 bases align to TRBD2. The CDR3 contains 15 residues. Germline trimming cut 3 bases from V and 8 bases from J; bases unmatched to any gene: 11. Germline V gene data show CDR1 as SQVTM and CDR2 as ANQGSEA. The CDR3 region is CSVDLRGRALYEQFF. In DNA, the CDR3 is TGCAGCGTTGATCTCCGCGGGAGGGCCTTGTATGAGCAGTTCTTC.

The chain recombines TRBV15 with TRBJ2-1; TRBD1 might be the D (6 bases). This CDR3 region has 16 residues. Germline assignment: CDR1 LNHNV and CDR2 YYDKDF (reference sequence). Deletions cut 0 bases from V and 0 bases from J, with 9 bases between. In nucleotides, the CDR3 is TGTGCCACCAGCAGAGAGTCCAGGGGCTCCTACAATGAGCAGTTCTTC. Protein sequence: CATSRESRGSYNEQFF.

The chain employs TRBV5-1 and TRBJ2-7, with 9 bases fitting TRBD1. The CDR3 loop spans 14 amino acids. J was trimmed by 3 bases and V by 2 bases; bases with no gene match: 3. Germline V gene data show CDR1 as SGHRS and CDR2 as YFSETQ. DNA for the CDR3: TGCGCCAGCAGCTTCGGGGACAGGGTCTACGAGCAGTACTTC. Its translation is CASSFGDRVYEQYF.

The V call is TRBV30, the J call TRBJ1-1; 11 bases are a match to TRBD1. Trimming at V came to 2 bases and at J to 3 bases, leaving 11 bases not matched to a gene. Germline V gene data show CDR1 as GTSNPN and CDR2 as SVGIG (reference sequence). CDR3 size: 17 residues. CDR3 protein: CAWSFIGTGGMDTEAFF. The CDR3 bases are TGTGCCTGGAGTTTCATCGGGACAGGGGGGATGGACACTGAAGCTTTCTTT.

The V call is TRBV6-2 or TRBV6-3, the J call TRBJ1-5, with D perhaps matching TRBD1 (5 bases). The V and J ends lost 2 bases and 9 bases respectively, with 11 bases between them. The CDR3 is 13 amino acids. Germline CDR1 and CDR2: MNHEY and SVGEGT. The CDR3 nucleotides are TGTGCCAGCAGTTACGGGGGACCGTCGCCCCAGCATTTT. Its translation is CASSYGGPSPQHF.